Sequencing of this T cell receptor beta chain was carried out in a study of T cells in Graves' hyperthyroidism and ophthalmopathy. The table lists this clonotype with many counts. TCR beta CDR3 region amplification was performed from RNA transcripts. HTBI primers were used for first-round RT-PCR of the TCR CDR3. TCRdb reprocessed the multiplex PCR reads with MiXCR, giving one entry per CDR3 protein. The sample lists under 450,000 distinct CDR3 sequences; more than 15% were seen once. Graves' hyperthyroidism was deemed stable absent ophthalmopathy progression within 18 months. The sequencing sample was made of blood. The TCR was taken from a woman between 18 and 29 years old with Graves' hyperthyroidism.

DNA of the CDR3: TGCAGTGCTAGGGCGGAGGGAACCAAAAACATTCAGTACTTC. Protein sequence: CSARAEGTKNIQYF. This chain links TRBV20-1 with TRBJ2-4; a weak D match, TRBD2 (6 bases). V was trimmed by 3 bases and J by 2 bases, leaving 11 bases between them. CDR3 length: 14 amino acids. CDR1 is DFQATT and CDR2 is SNEGSKA in the germline V gene (reference sequence).